This TCR beta chain derives from a study of identifying expanded T cells in peripheral blood. Study outcomes and limitations: About 1.2 clones differed between technical replicates, versus around 15 and 19 over time. Variance in clone template counts between approximately two-week samples significantly increased with total template count across all healthy donors.

A single count supports this clone. Antigen: not known. Collection occurred without any documented infections or immune events in donors. Per germline, CDR1 WSHSY and CDR2 SAAADI. There are 14 residues in the CDR3. V was trimmed by 6 bases and J by 3 bases, leaving 15 bases between them. Libraries were prepared by immunoSEQ multiplex PCR; TCRdb keeps only in-frame clonotypes and omits some of them. Of tens of thousands of clones detected, approximately 86% appear once; the ten largest clones hold less than 6%. V is TRBV10-2 and J is TRBJ2-7; the D is unclear. The specimen sequenced was blood. The receptor was derived from a person aged 18-70 years in good health. CDR3 loop: CASSKGMGNYEQYF. CDR3 in DNA: TGCGCCAGCAGCAAAGGGATGGGAAACTACGAGCAGTACTTC.